One sample yielded the 8 T cell receptor beta chains listed below, sequenced in a study of identical twins. Each CDR3 protein gets one entry after TCRdb re-called the 5' RACE reads with MiXCR. The sample gives 210,000 or so distinct CDR3 sequences, about 7.5% of which show up once; approximately 2% is in the top ten. These same records also appear under a second study, on yellow fever vaccine responses in identical twins.

Sequencing used memory (CD45RO+) T cells sorted from blood. The receptors stem from a woman aged 18-29 years in good health.

This clonotype was found many times. The chain uses TRBV24-1 and TRBJ2-3; TRBD1 matches at 9 bases. There are 17 residues in the CDR3. The germline V gene has CDR1 KGHDR and CDR2 SFDVKD. V lost 4 bases to trimming and J lost 0 bases; unmatched junction nucleotides: 7. The CDR3 DNA reads as TGTGCCACCAGTGACTCGGACAGGGGATCAAGCACAGATACGCAGTATTTT. Its translation: CATSDSDRGSSTDTQYF.

In this sample, this clonotype turned up a few times. The chain joins TRBV2 to TRBJ2-5, with D uncertain. The CDR3 consists of 11 residues. Trimming cost V 4 bases and J 11 bases, with 11 bases left between them. Per germline, CDR1 SNHLY and CDR2 FYNNEI. The CDR3 DNA is TGTGCCAGCAGTGGAGATAGTTGGCAGTACTTC. Translating gives CASSGDSWQYF.

This clonotype was seen a handful of times. V and J are TRBV5-1 and TRBJ2-5; D is possibly TRBD2 (5 bases). CDR3 length: 13 amino acids. V was clipped by 4 bases and J by 13 bases, with 20 bases between them. CDR1 is SGHRS, CDR2 YFSETQ, per germline. The CDR3 is CASSALQPGGGYF. In DNA form, the CDR3 reads TGCGCCAGCAGCGCGTTGCAACCTGGTGGAGGGTACTTC.

The chain combines TRBV20-1 with TRBJ2-1; D gene ambiguous. V shed 0 bases and J shed 2 bases, with 14 bases lying between them. The germline gives CDR1 DFQATT, CDR2 SNEGSKA (reference sequence). The CDR3 runs to 16 residues. In DNA, the CDR3 is TGCAGTGCTAGAGATGGAAAGGCAGTGCCCTACAATGAGCAGTTCTTC. This gives the protein CSARDGKAVPYNEQFF.

The chain recombines TRBV7-9 with TRBJ2-5; possibly TRBD1 or TRBD2 for D (6 bases each). This CDR3 is built from 16 residues. The V gene lost 2 bases and the J gene lost 4 bases, with 17 bases spanning the gap. From germline, CDR1 is SEHNR and CDR2 FQNEAQ (reference sequence). The CDR3 reads CASSLPGASVAETQYF. DNA of the CDR3: TGTGCCAGCAGCTTACCAGGGGCTAGCGTAGCAGAGACCCAGTACTTC.

The V gene is TRBV7-8, the J gene TRBJ2-7; D may be TRBD1 or TRBD2 (6 bases each). Trimming took off 5 bases at V and 0 bases at J, with 20 bases between the two ends. Germline V gives CDR1 SGHVS, CDR2 FQNEAQ. This CDR3 comprises 17 residues. The CDR3 sequence: CASSTPRRGHNSYEQYF. CDR3 DNA sequence: TGTGCCAGCAGCACACCAAGGCGGGGACACAACTCCTACGAGCAGTACTTC.

This chain joins TRBV11-2 and TRBJ2-2; TRBD1 matches at 11 bases. The V gene's germline CDR1 is SGHAT and CDR2 FQNNGV. The CDR3 loop spans 18 amino acids. The J segment lost 0 bases and the V segment lost 5 bases, leaving 8 bases of the junction unmatched. The CDR3 coding sequence is TGTGCCAGCAGCCTTAGGACAGGGGGCTCAACGAACACCGGGGAGCTGTTTTTT. Amino acid sequence: CASSLRTGGSTNTGELFF.

This clonotype appeared a few times. This chain connects TRBV6-2 or TRBV6-3 to TRBJ2-1; the match to TRBD2 covers 7 bases. Germline V lookup: CDR1 MNHEY, CDR2 SVGEGT. Trimming took 5 bases from V and 10 from J; bases not matched to a gene: 2. CDR3 length: 11 amino acids. The CDR3 sequence: CASSQAGEQFF. The CDR3 DNA is TGTGCCAGCAGTCAAGCGGGAGAGCAGTTCTTC.